This T cell receptor beta chain emerged from a study of neurological immune-mediated disorders. The cDNA was generated by 5'RACE with 10-nucleotide random UMIs. Using its own MiXCR run on the 5' RACE reads, TCRdb lists one record per CDR3 protein. The table records about 79,000 distinct CDR3 sequences, roughly 15% of them present only once. Among the participants, healthy controls were blood bank volunteers in Maryland, USA. Study results and limitations: Expanded clones shared no identical CDR3 amino acid sequences across subjects, which suggested private TCR-beta repertoires in all groups. The level of TCR clonal expansion was highest in patients with HTLV-1-associated myelopathy and lowest in multiple sclerosis, where it fell below the level seen in healthy controls.

In the case of this clonotype: Its antigen is unknown. Its ends do not fully match the called genes, so a read error is possible.

The CDR3 loop spans 16 amino acids. CDR1 SGHRS and CDR2 YFSETQ come from the germline V gene. Sequenced: PBMCs. The rearrangement joins TRBV5-1 to TRBJ2-6, with a possible D match to TRBD1 (5 bases). The source is a woman aged 50 to 60 in good health. CDR3 region: CASSPLVVSGANVLNF. The CDR3 DNA reads TGCGCCAGCAGCCCCCTCGTCGTCTCTGGGGCCAACGTCCTGAATTTC. The full variable domain, completed using reference TRBV5-1 and TRBJ2-6, is KAGVTQTPRYLIKTRGQQVTLSCSPISGHRSVSWYQQTPGQGLQFLFEYFSETQRNKGNFPGRFSGRQFSNSRSEMNVSTLELGDSALYLCASSPLVVSGANVLNFGAGSRLTVL.